Within the sample, the clone carrying this TCR beta chain is large. The antigen is not known. This entry comes from a study of T cells in localized non-small cell lung cancer. Broader study findings: Overall survival was longer when the density of T cells in the blood was higher. A median of roughly 55 of the top 100 tumor clones appeared in adjacent lung, which was paired and uninvolved.

Sequencing was performed with immunoSEQ multiplex PCR; in TCRdb, only in-frame clones are kept and a portion is missing. Of some 860 clones in the sample, approximately 25% were seen once. CDR3 length: 15 residues. Germline V lookup: CDR1 SGDLS, CDR2 YYNGEE. Trimming left V 0 bases short and J 2 bases short, with 12 bases between. Here the sequenced sample was normal lung tissue next to the tumor, taken before any cancer treatment. The sequence came from a female donor over 55 with stage I lung adenocarcinoma. The rearrangement uses TRBV9 and TRBJ2-7, with D possibly being TRBD1 (6 bases). In DNA form, the CDR3 reads TGTGCCAGCAGCGTAGACGACAGGCCTACCTACGAGCAGTACTTC. Its protein is CASSVDDRPTYEQYF.